This entry is about one TCR beta chain. Antigen: not known. TCRdb analysed the PCR reads with MiXCR anew, one entry per CDR3 protein. The sample holds about 24,000 distinct CDR3 sequences; under 65% are singletons and the top ten take approximately 1.1%. This sample stems from a study of vaccination and CD4 T cells after COVID-19. Across the whole study: Six males and four females constituted the convalescent cohort, two of whom were Hispanic. A median of approximately 96 days (range 35 to 161) separated diagnosis from post-COVID sampling.

Study findings and constraints: It was observed that, in convalescent patients, a median approximately 90% of reactive clones arose only post-vaccination.

The clonotype was recovered from a human donor who had recovered from COVID-19. This specimen was CD4+ T cells from blood, taken before SARS-CoV-2 vaccination.

CDR3 loop: CASSLAETAPNYEQYF. CDR3 coding DNA: TGCGCCAGCAGCTTGGCCGAGACAGCTCCTAACTACGAGCAGTACTTC. J is TRBJ2-7 and V is TRBV5-1; D is possibly TRBD1 (5 bases). The CDR3 has 16 residues. Trimming removed 0 bases from V and 3 bases from J, with 16 bases in between. Germline V gives CDR1 SGHRS, CDR2 YFSETQ.